The TCR beta chain described here comes from a study of T cell repertoires in cytomegalovirus infection. Overall study context: Recently identified HLA-C-restricted CMV epitopes and well-studied HLA-B-restricted CMV epitopes were used by the study.

This clonotype was seen a handful of times. Its antigen remains unidentified. TCRdb itself ran the reads through MiXCR, one entry per CDR3 protein. The repertoire holds 80,000 or so distinct CDR3 sequences, with around 40% as singletons. The TCR comes from a human donor in good health (CMV status not recorded). Some clones in this sample may be carry-over from other donors' samples. The material was CD8+ T cells from cultured PBMCs, obtained from culture after CMV antigen stimulation.

The CDR3 nucleotides are TGTGCCAGTTGGGGCACCGGGGAGCTGTTTTTT. Protein product: CASWGTGELFF. The chain links TRBV19 to TRBJ2-2; unclear D gene. This CDR3 comprises 11 residues. Between the trimmed V and J ends, which lost 8 bases and 4 bases, there was a span of 5 bases. In germline, CDR1 is LNHDA, CDR2 SQIVND (reference sequence).